The present TCR beta chain was sequenced within a study of CD8 T cells in ankylosing spondylitis. Study-level findings and limits: There was a TCR beta motif, made of roughly eight highly homologous variants, that appeared characteristic of ankylosing spondylitis blood. Reported data indicate significant enrichment of disease-linked clones within matched ankylosing spondylitis synovial fluid.

This clonotype was seen only a few times. Its antigen is not known. Deletions cut 3 bases from V and 4 bases from J, with 12 bases between. Germline V gene data show CDR1 as GTSNPN and CDR2 as SVGIG (reference sequence). This CDR3 has 13 residues. One entry per CDR3 protein results from TCRdb running MiXCR on the 5' RACE reads. The sample has roughly 440,000 distinct CDR3 sequences, 17% seen once. The sequence derives from a male donor with ankylosing spondylitis. Sequencing was done on a sample of blood, either unsorted or a sorted T cell fraction (not recorded which). This rearrangement joins TRBV30 to TRBJ1-1; possible D gene TRBD1, 5 bases. Here the CDR3 DNA reads TGTGCCTGGAGAGGGGCGAGTAGCACTGAAGCTTTCTTT. Translating gives CAWRGASSTEAFF.